These 5 T cell receptor beta chains were sequenced from one sample in a study of blood T cells in healthy people across ages. The second PCR ran about 6 to 12 cycles with a sample-barcoded 5' primer and J-beta primers. One entry per CDR3 protein results from TCRdb running MiXCR on the 5' RACE reads. The table shows 900,000 to 950,000 distinct CDR3 sequences, with 25% to 30% occurring only once. These records were also assigned to another study, of T cells of mothers and their children.

The sequenced material came from blood. The receptors stem from a woman between 40 and 55 years old in good health.

The chain is built from TRBV28 and TRBJ1-2; unclear D gene. The CDR3 has 16 amino acids. V was trimmed by 6 bases and J by 0 bases, leaving 17 bases between them. Germline loops: CDR1 MDHEN, CDR2 SYDVKM. The CDR3 loop reads CASRERETTSNYGYTF. In DNA form, the CDR3 reads TGTGCCAGCAGGGAGCGGGAGACAACGTCTAACTATGGCTACACCTTC.

Remarks on this clonotype: Sequence at one end of the junction differs from germline and may be a read error. The rearrangement links TRBV5-1 to TRBJ1-2; the match to TRBD1 covers 9 bases. CDR3 size: 14 residues. Germline V gene lookup returns CDR1 SGHRS and CDR2 YFSETQ. The CDR3 coding sequence is TGCGCCTGCAGCTCAGGGACAGGGAACTATGGCTACACCTTC. It yields the protein CACSSGTGNYGYTF. Based on the CDR3 plus reference TRBV5-1 and TRBJ1-2, the full variable domain is KAGVTQTPRYLIKTRGQQVTLSCSPISGHRSVSWYQQTPGQGLQFLFEYFSETQRNKGNFPGRFSGRQFSNSRSEMNVSTLELGDSALYLCACSSGTGNYGYTFGSGTRLTVV.

This clonotype was counted a few times. The chain joins TRBV28 to TRBJ1-1; D uncertain. V shed 6 bases and J shed 3 bases, with 8 bases lying between them. Germline V gene lookup returns CDR1 MDHEN and CDR2 SYDVKM. The CDR3 extends over 12 amino acids. The CDR3 bases are TGTGCCAGCAGCGTCTCCCACACTGAAGCTTTCTTT. The encoded protein is CASSVSHTEAFF.

V usage is TRBV29-1 and J usage is TRBJ1-1, with 7 bases matching TRBD1. Trimming at V came to 6 bases and at J to 7 bases, leaving 5 bases not matched to a gene. The CDR3 has 11 amino acids. Germline assignment: CDR1 SQVTM and CDR2 ANQGSEA. DNA of the CDR3: TGCAGCGTGCAGAGGGACAGTGAAGCTTTCTTT. Translated, it gives CSVQRDSEAFF. Variable domain in full (rest from reference TRBV29-1 and TRBJ1-1): SAVISQKPSRDICQRGTSLTIQCQVDSQVTMMFWYRQQPGQSLTLIATANQGSEATYESGFVIDKFPISRPNLTFSTLTVSNMSPEDSSIYLCSVQRDSEAFFGQGTRLTVV.

The rearrangement uses TRBV28 and TRBJ2-3; D remains ambiguous. Trimming took off 7 bases at V and 2 bases at J, with 16 bases between the two ends. The CDR3 runs 15 residues. Germline V CDR1 and CDR2: MDHEN, SYDVKM. CDR3 amino acids: CASTPSSLPTDTQYF. For the CDR3, the DNA is TGTGCCAGCACCCCTTCCAGCCTACCCACAGATACGCAGTATTTT.